This T cell receptor (beta chain) originates from a study of blood T cell repertoires in COVID-19. Overall study context: Acute and convalescent COVID-19 samples came from the United States, Italy and Spain.

Residents of around 24 US areas, aged roughly 18 to 90 years, made up the participants. Sequenced by immunoSEQ multiplex PCR; TCRdb stores in-frame clones only, minus some. The table includes roughly 150,000 clones, over 80% detected once. Germline loops: CDR1 LGHDT, CDR2 YNNKEL (reference sequence). The CDR3 totals 14 residues. V dropped 3 bases and J dropped 7; count of bases not matched to a gene: 6. This clone was counted at least ten times. The sequenced sample was PBMCs or T cells enriched from blood (not recorded which). This rearrangement joins TRBV3-1 (or the pseudogene TRBV3-2) to TRBJ1-1, with 9 positions matching TRBD1. The receptor's source is a man aged 65 to 85 who had been exposed to COVID-19. DNA for the CDR3: TGTGCCAGCAGCCACTCGGACAGGGGACATGAAGCTTTCTTT. Translating gives CASSHSDRGHEAFF.